This T cell receptor beta chain was documented in a study of blood T cell repertoires in COVID-19 (TCRdb year 2020). For the study in its entirety: The collaborator samples originated in the United States, Italy and Spain and spanned the acute and convalescent phases of COVID-19. The prospective study material was composed of cDNA or gDNA derived from T cells, B-cell-depleted T cells, or PBMCs. Deeply sampled blood TCRbeta repertoires from subjects exposed to, actively infected with, or recovered from COVID-19 were included in the dataset. The repertoires were made available in a free public database intended to serve as a resource for research on the immune response to SARS-CoV-2. Samples came from the ongoing ImmuneRACE study (first 160 participants) plus 1,254 subjects from 6 global collaborators. The sample metadata nearly always contained a de-identified subject ID, COVID-19 status, age in years and sex. Where available, HLA class I and class II types were taken from metadata supplied by the sample provider and were not determined by assay-based typing. Results and caveats for the whole study, not just this receptor: How much clinical and demographic metadata was included differed by source and by participant, and the metadata was provided uncurated.

CDR1 and CDR2 (KGHSH, LQKENI) derive from the germline V gene. Counted from cysteine to phenylalanine, this CDR3 has 20 amino acids. The kept DNA is CDR3 alone, 60 bases in frame from the first base. Unmatched junction bases come to 16, with V trimmed by 3 bases and J by 2 bases. On this clone: No cognate antigen has been identified for it. No quality values exist for individual bases; no much larger clone is one base distant.

TCRbeta CDR3 regions were amplified from genomic DNA using the immunoSEQ Assay, a bias-controlled multiplex PCR. Under the source paper's analysis protocol: Within the assay, amplification of reference gene primers was used to estimate how many nucleated cells each sample contained. Sequence reads were collapsed and filtered to measure the absolute abundance of every unique TCRbeta CDR3 rearrangement. For each sample, productive Simpson clonality was calculated as the square root of Simpson's diversity index across productive rearrangements. Imported from immuneACCESS, the table was reduced by TCRdb to in-frame sequences with V and J called. These copies leave out some clones; in studies compared against another copy, an unresolved V gene accounts for under half, and the cause of the remainder is not known. V, J and clone size are those of that table, while D and trimming were read from the DNA. The sample records about 180,000 clones, roughly 87% of which are singletons. Together, the top ten hold about 1.9% of the sample.

Another Seattle source contributed samples from volunteer blood donors who had recovered from COVID-19. The collaborating institutions used their own protocols to collect whole blood in K2EDTA tubes. Collaborator samples were shipped for TCRbeta analysis as frozen whole blood, isolated PBMCs, or DNA extracted from either sample type. The V and J genes are TRBV18 and TRBJ2-1, with 10 bases aligning to TRBD1. The clonotype originates from a man in his late teens or twenties who had recovered from COVID-19. The sequencing input was peripheral blood. In nucleotide form, the sequence is TGTGCCAGCTCACCGACCCGGGTAAGGGGCGGGACAGGGGCCTACAATGAGCAGTTCTTC. Translated, this gives CASSPTRVRGGTGAYNEQFF. The full variable domain, with segments outside the CDR3 supplied by the reference TRBV18 and TRBJ2-1 proteins, appears as NAGVMQNPRHLVRRRGQEARLRCSPMKGHSHVYWYRQLPEEGLKFMVYLQKENIIDESGMPKERFSAEFPKEGPSILRIQQVVRGDSAAYFCASSPTRVRGGTGAYNEQFFGPGTRLTVL.